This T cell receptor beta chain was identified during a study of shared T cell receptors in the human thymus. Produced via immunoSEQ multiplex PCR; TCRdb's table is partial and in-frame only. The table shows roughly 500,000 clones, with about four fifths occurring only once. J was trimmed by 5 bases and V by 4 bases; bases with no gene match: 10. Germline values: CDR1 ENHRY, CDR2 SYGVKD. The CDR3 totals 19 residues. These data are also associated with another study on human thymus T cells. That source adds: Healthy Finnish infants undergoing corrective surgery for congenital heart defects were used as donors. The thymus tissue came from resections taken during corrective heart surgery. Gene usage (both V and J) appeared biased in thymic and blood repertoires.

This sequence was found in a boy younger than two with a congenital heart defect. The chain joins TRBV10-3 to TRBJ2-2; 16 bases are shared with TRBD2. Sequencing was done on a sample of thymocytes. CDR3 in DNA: TGTGCCATCAGTGCCACCGGGACTAGCGGGAGGGCCCGGACCGGGGAGCTGTTTTTT. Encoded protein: CAISATGTSGRARTGELFF.